Sequencing of this T cell receptor (beta chain) was carried out in a study of blood T cell repertoires in COVID-19. About the study: Samples came from the United States, Italy and Spain, spanning acute and convalescent COVID-19. From T cells, B-cell-depleted T cells, or PBMCs came the material, which was cDNA or gDNA.

V lost 9 bases, J lost 4 bases, and 12 bases lay in between. The germline V gene encodes CDR1 LNHDA and CDR2 SQIVND (reference sequence). CDR3 length equals 12 residues. The table came from immunoSEQ multiplex PCR; TCRdb's copy has only in-frame clones and leaves some out. The sample lists around 190,000 clones, 70% to 85% occurring once. The V and J genes are TRBV19 and TRBJ1-2, with D perhaps TRBD1 (6 bases). The sequence was obtained from a human donor in a cohort sampled during active COVID-19. Sequencing used peripheral blood. This chain's CDR3 is CASETGIYGYTF. CDR3 bases: TGTGCCAGCGAGACAGGTATCTATGGCTACACCTTC.